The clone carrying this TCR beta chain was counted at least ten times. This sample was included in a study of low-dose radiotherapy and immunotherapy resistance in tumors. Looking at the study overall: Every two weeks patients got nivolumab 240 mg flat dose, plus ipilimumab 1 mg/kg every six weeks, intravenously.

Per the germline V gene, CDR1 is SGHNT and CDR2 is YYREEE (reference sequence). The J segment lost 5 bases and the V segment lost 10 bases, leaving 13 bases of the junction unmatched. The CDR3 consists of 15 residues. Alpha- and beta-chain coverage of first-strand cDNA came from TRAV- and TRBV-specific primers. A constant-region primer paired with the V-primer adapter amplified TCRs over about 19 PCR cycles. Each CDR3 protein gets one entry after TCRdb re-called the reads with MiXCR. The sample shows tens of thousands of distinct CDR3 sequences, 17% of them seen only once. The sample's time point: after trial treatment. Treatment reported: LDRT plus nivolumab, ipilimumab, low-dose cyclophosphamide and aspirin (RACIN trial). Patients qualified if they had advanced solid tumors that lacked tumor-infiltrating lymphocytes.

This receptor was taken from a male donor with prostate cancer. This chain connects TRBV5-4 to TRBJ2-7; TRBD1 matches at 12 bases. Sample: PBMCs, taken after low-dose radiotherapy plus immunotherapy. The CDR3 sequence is CAGATGTGGYDEQYF. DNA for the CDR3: TGTGCCGGTGCTACCGGGACAGGGGGCTACGACGAGCAGTACTTC.